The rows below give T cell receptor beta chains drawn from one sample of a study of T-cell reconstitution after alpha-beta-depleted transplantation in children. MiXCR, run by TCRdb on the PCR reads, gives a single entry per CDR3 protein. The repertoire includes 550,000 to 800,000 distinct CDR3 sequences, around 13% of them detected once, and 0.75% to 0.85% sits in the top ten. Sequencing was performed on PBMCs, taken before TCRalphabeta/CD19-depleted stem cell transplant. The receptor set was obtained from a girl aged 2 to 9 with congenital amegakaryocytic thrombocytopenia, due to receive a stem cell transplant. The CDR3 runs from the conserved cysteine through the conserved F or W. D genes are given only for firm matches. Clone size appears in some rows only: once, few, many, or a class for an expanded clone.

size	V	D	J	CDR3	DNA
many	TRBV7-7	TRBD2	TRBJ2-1	CASSLGLAGEIDEQFF	TGTGCCAGCAGCTTGGGGCTAGCGGGAGAAATAGATGAGCAGTTCTTC
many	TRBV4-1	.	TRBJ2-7	CASSRILESSYEQYF	TGCGCCAGCAGCCGAATACTGGAGAGCTCCTACGAGCAGTACTTC
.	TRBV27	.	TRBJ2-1	CASSLGLPLNEQFF	TGTGCCAGCAGTTTAGGACTACCTCTCAATGAGCAGTTCTTC
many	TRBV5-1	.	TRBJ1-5	CASSAGDTINQPQHF	TGCGCCAGCAGCGCAGGGGATACGATAAATCAGCCCCAGCATTTT
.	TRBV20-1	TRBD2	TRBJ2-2	CSAQTSGSGTGELFF	TGCAGTGCTCAGACTAGCGGGAGTGGGACCGGGGAGCTGTTTTTT
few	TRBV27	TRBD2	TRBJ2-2	CASGTTSGRAVARAGELFF	TGTGCCAGCGGTACGACTAGCGGGAGGGCCGTTGCTCGGGCCGGGGAGCTGTTTTTT
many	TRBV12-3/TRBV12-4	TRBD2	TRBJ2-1	CASSSGLPSYNEQFF	TGTGCCAGCAGTTCGGGACTACCCTCCTACAATGAGCAGTTCTTC
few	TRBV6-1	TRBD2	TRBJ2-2	CASDRLAGDTGELFF	TGTGCCAGCGATAGACTAGCGGGAGACACCGGGGAGCTGTTTTTT
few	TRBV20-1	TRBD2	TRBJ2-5	CSAPRLAGGPVQETQYF	TGCAGTGCCCCGAGACTAGCGGGAGGGCCGGTTCAAGAGACCCAGTACTTC
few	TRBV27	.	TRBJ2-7	CASGPARAPSYEQYF	TGTGCCAGCGGCCCCGCTCGAGCGCCTTCCTACGAGCAGTACTTC
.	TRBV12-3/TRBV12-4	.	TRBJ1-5	CASSWTYGNQPQHF	TGTGCCAGCAGCTGGACCTATGGGAATCAGCCCCAGCATTTT
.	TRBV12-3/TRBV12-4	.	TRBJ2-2	CASSLRRSSVGELFF	TGTGCCAGCAGTCTAAGACGGAGCTCCGTCGGGGAGCTGTTTTTT
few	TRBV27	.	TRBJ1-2	CASSHAGTGSNYGYTF	TGTGCCAGCAGCCACGCCGGGACGGGTTCTAACTATGGCTACACCTTC
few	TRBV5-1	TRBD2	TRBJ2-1	CASSLAASGSWDEQFF	TGCGCCAGCAGCTTGGCTGCTAGCGGGAGTTGGGATGAGCAGTTCTTC
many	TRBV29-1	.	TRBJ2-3	CSAQKGDTQYF	TGCAGCGCCCAAAAAGGCGATACGCAGTATTTT
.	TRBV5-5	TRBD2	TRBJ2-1	CASSEAGTSGRNEQFF	TGTGCCAGCAGCGAAGCCGGGACTAGCGGGAGAAATGAGCAGTTCTTC
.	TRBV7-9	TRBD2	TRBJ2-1	CASSFLAGGMYNEQFF	TGTGCCAGCAGCTTTCTGGCGGGAGGAATGTACAATGAGCAGTTCTTC
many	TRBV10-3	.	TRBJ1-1	CAMEGEGGTEAFF	TGTGCCATGGAAGGGGAAGGGGGCACTGAAGCTTTCTTT
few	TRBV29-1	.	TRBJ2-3	CSVENPVTDTQYF	TGCAGCGTTGAAAACCCAGTCACAGATACGCAGTATTTT
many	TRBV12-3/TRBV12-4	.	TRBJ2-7	CASSRLLAGEQYF	TGTGCCAGCAGTCGGCTCTTAGCTGGGGAGCAGTACTTC
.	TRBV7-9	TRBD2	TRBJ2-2	CASSSFGAGLAAGELFF	TGTGCCAGCAGCTCTTTTGGGGCCGGACTAGCGGCCGGGGAGCTGTTTTTT
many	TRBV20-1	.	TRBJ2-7	CSARERKEYEQYF	TGCAGTGCTAGAGAACGGAAAGAGTACGAGCAGTACTTC
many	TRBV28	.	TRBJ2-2	CASSLLFIRREQPNTGELFF	TGTGCCAGCAGTTTATTGTTTATTCGCCGGGAACAACCGAACACCGGGGAGCTGTTTTTT
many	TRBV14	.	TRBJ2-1	CASSQFSYEQFF	TGTGCCAGCAGCCAATTCAGTTATGAGCAGTTCTTC
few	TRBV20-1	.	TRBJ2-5	CSARAPFVRAGETQYF	TGCAGTGCTAGAGCCCCCTTTGTGAGGGCCGGCGAGACCCAGTACTTC
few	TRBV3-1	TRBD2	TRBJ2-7	CASSPYTAGGFHEQYF	TGTGCCAGCAGCCCATACACGGCGGGAGGTTTCCACGAGCAGTACTTC
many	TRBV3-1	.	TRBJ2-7	CASSRPGHPYEQYF	TGTGCCAGCAGCCGTCCGGGACACCCCTACGAGCAGTACTTC
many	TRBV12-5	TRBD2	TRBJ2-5	CASGLGTSGQETQYF	TGTGCTAGTGGTTTGGGGACTAGCGGCCAAGAGACCCAGTACTTC
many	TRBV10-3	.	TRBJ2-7	CAISESLEQYF	TGTGCCATCAGTGAGTCTCTCGAGCAGTACTTC
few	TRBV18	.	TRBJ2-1	CASSPGEGVNEQFF	TGTGCCAGCTCTCCCGGCGAAGGGGTGAATGAGCAGTTCTTC
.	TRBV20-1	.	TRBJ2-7	CSARDRLADTYEQYF	TGCAGTGCTAGAGATAGGTTAGCCGACACCTACGAGCAGTACTTC
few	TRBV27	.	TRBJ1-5	CASRNPGELGEPQHF	TGTGCCAGCCGTAACCCGGGCGAGCTCGGGGAACCCCAGCATTTT
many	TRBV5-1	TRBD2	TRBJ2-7	CASSLGGSGRASYEQYF	TGCGCCAGCAGCTTGGGGGGCAGCGGGAGGGCTTCCTACGAGCAGTACTTC
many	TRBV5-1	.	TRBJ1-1	CASSYSPDNTEAFF	TGCGCCAGCAGCTATTCTCCAGACAACACTGAAGCTTTCTTT
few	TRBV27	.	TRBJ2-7	CASSSWDTSYEQYF	TGTGCCAGCAGTTCGTGGGACACTAGCTACGAGCAGTACTTC